This T cell receptor beta chain was sequenced in a study of control samples from healthy donors and cancer patients. Data came from immunoSEQ multiplex PCR; TCRdb stores just in-frame clones and leaves some out. The sample lists under 95,000 clones, about 89% occurring once. V was trimmed by 4 bases and J by 4 bases, leaving 16 bases between them. The CDR3 has 16 amino acids. Per germline, CDR1 LGHDT and CDR2 YNNKEL (reference sequence). The specimen sequenced was blood. This sequence was found in a young woman in good health. The chain combines TRBV3-1 (or the pseudogene TRBV3-2) with TRBJ2-2, with D perhaps TRBD1 or TRBD2 (5 bases each). The CDR3 here is CASSLLDGAGTGELFF. The CDR3 DNA reads as TGTGCCAGCAGCCTCCTCGATGGGGCGGGCACCGGGGAGCTGTTTTTT.